Each of the 12 T cell receptor beta chains below was sequenced from the same sample in a study of blood T cell repertoires in COVID-19 (TCRdb year 2020). The library was produced with the immunoSEQ multiplex PCR assay. TCRdb retrieved this table from immuneACCESS and kept in-frame rearrangements only. Not all clones are present; in checked studies, unresolved V genes account for under half, and no reason is known for the remainder. The sample contains 100,000 to 120,000 clones, around 68% of them found a single time. The ten largest clonotypes hold around 8% of the sample. Sequenced: peripheral blood. Receptor source: a woman in her sixties with acute or convalescent COVID-19.

The chain recombines TRBV6-2 or TRBV6-3 with TRBJ1-2; 7 bases are shared with TRBD1. The CDR3 is made up of 13 amino acids. Per germline, CDR1 MNHEY and CDR2 SVGEGT. After removal of 6 bases from V and 2 bases from J, the junction contained 3 bases not matched to a gene. CDR3 amino acids: CASSVRGNYGYTF. CDR3 nucleotide sequence: TGTGCCAGCAGCGTCAGGGGGAACTATGGCTACACCTTC.

The chain has TRBV18 and TRBJ1-2; D might be TRBD1 (5 bases). Germline CDR1 KGHSH, CDR2 LQKENI. Trimming removed 0 bases at V and 8 bases at J, with 7 bases between. The CDR3 is 12 residues long. Here the CDR3 reads CASSPPQGGYTF. CDR3 DNA: TGTGCCAGCTCACCACCGCAGGGCGGCTACACCTTC.

The V gene is TRBV2, the J gene TRBJ1-2, with a weak D call TRBD1 (6 bases). This CDR3 comprises 13 residues. V was shortened by 6 bases and J by 5 bases, with 13 bases between the two germline ends. From germline, CDR1 is SNHLY and CDR2 FYNNEI. The CDR3 nucleotides read TGTGCCAGCAGGGCCCTGGACAGTTATGGCTACACCTTC. This gives the protein CASRALDSYGYTF. Using reference TRBV2 and TRBJ1-2 for the parts outside the CDR3, the full variable domain is EPEVTQTPSHQVTQMGQEVILRCVPISNHLYFYWYRQILGQKVEFLVSFYNNEISEKSEIFDDQFSVERPDGSNFTLKIRSTKLEDSAMYFCASRALDSYGYTFGSGTRLTVV.

The CDR3 sequence: CASSANSGNTIYF. Written as DNA, the CDR3 is TGTGCCAGCAGCGCCAATTCTGGAAACACCATATATTTT. The rearrangement joins TRBV9 to TRBJ1-3, with D unclear. V lost 3 bases and J 1 base, leaving 5 bases between the germline ends. CDR1 is SGDLS and CDR2 is YYNGEE in the germline V gene. The CDR3 runs 13 residues.

The rearrangement links TRBV6-1 to TRBJ1-2, with D unresolved. CDR3 size: 13 residues. V was trimmed by 1 base and J by 2 bases, leaving 5 bases between them. Germline V gene data show CDR1 as MNHNS and CDR2 as SASEGT. In DNA form, the CDR3 reads TGTGCCAGCAGTGAAGTGAGGAACTATGGCTACACCTTC. Translation gives CASSEVRNYGYTF.

This clone was recorded a few times. V usage is TRBV27 and J usage is TRBJ1-1; TRBD1 agrees at 7 bases. Germline V lookup: CDR1 MNHEY, CDR2 SMNVEV (reference sequence). This CDR3 is 15 amino acids long. V shed 5 bases and J 5 bases; nucleotides not matched to a gene: 11. The CDR3 bases are TGTGCCAGCAGTACCACAGGGGTAAGGGAGACTGAAGCTTTCTTT. Translated: CASSTTGVRETEAFF.

The rearrangement uses TRBV15 and TRBJ2-2; TRBD2 is a possible D gene (7 bases). Trimming left V 3 bases short and J 2 bases short, with 13 bases between. Per germline, CDR1 LNHNV and CDR2 YYDKDF (reference sequence). This CDR3 is built from 16 residues. CDR3 region: CATSSRGGDNTGELFF. DNA for the CDR3: TGTGCCACCAGCAGCCGAGGGGGGGACAACACCGGGGAGCTGTTTTTT.

This clone was recorded a few times. V is TRBV19 and J is TRBJ2-6, with a tentative D call TRBD1 (6 bases). Per the germline V gene, CDR1 is LNHDA and CDR2 is SQIVND (reference sequence). This CDR3 region has 15 residues. V was cut by 6 bases and J by 2 bases, with 11 bases left in between. The CDR3 loop is CASRHRDTGANVLTF. The DNA for the CDR3 is TGTGCCAGTAGACACAGGGATACTGGGGCCAACGTCCTGACTTTC.

This clone was observed a few times. The chain has TRBV7-9 and TRBJ2-2; tentative D call: TRBD1 (5 bases). V gave up 2 bases and J gave up 2 bases, with 12 bases separating them. Germline CDR1 reads SEHNR; CDR2 reads FQNEAQ (reference sequence). The CDR3 is 16 residues long. CDR3 region: CASSLSLQANTGELFF. CDR3 in DNA: TGTGCCAGCAGCTTATCTTTACAGGCAAACACCGGGGAGCTGTTTTTT. Full variable domain (outside the CDR3, taken from reference TRBV7-9 and TRBJ2-2): DTGVSQNPRHKITKRGQNVTFRCDPISEHNRLYWYRQTLGQGPEFLTYFQNEAQLEKSRLLSDRFSAERPKGSFSTLEIQRTEQGDSAMYLCASSLSLQANTGELFFGEGSRLTVL.

The rearrangement joins TRBV5-4 to TRBJ2-7, with 10 bases lining up with TRBD1. The germline V gene has CDR1 SGHNT and CDR2 YYREEE (reference sequence). This CDR3 has 16 amino acids. Trimming at V came to 4 bases and at J to 2 bases, leaving 9 bases not matched to a gene. The CDR3 DNA is TGTGCCAGCAGCCATCCGGGACAGGGGCCTGCCTACGAGCAGTACTTC. This codes for CASSHPGQGPAYEQYF. The full variable domain, its missing parts supplied by reference TRBV5-4 and TRBJ2-7, is ETGVTQSPTHLIKTRGQQVTLRCSSQSGHNTVSWYQQALGQGPQFIFQYYREEENGRGNFPPRFSGLQFPNYSSELNVNALELDDSALYLCASSHPGQGPAYEQYFGPGTRLTVT.

The chain carries TRBV5-1 and TRBJ1-4, with 7 bases matching TRBD1. Trimming at V came to 0 bases and at J to 5 bases, leaving 7 bases not matched to a gene. Germline lookup yields CDR1 SGHRS and CDR2 YFSETQ. The CDR3 has 16 residues. CDR3 protein: CASSLAPGGTNEKLFF. The CDR3 nucleotides read TGCGCCAGCAGCTTGGCCCCAGGGGGAACGAATGAAAAACTGTTTTTT.

This clone has more than one count but fewer than ten. The chain carries TRBV7-6 and TRBJ2-7; 8 bases agree with TRBD2. CDR1 is SGHVS, CDR2 FNYEAQ, per germline. The CDR3 consists of 15 residues. V lost 5 bases, J lost 6 bases, and 12 bases stayed unmatched. The CDR3 DNA reads TGTGCCAGCAGCCTCCGGGGGGGCGATATCGGCGAGCAGTACTTC. Its protein product is CASSLRGGDIGEQYF.